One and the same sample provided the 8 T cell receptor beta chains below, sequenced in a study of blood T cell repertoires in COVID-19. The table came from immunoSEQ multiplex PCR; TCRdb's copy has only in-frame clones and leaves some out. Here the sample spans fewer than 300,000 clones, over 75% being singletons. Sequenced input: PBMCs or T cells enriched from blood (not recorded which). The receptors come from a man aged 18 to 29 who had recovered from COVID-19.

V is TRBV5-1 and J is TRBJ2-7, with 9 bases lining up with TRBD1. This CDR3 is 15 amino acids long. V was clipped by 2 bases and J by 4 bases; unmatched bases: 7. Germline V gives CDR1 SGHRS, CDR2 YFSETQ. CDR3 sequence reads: CASSFAADRGYEQYF. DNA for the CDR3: TGCGCCAGCAGCTTTGCAGCGGACAGGGGATACGAGCAGTACTTC.

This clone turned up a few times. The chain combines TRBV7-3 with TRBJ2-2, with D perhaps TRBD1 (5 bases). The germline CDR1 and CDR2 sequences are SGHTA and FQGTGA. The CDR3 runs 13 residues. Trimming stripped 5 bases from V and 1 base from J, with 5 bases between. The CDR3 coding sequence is TGTGCCAGCAGCAGGGGGAACACCGGGGAGCTGTTTTTT. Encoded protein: CASSRGNTGELFF.

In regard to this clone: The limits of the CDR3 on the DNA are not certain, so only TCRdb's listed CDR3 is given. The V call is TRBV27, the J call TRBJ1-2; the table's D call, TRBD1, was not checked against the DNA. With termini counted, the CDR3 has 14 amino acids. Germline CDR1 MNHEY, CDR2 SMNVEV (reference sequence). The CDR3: CASSTSGQAGGYTF.

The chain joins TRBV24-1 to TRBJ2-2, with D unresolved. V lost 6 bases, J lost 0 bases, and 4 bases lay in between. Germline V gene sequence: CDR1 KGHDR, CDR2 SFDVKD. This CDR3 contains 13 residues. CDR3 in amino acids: CATSSANTGELFF. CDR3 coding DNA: TGTGCCACCAGTTCCGCGAACACCGGGGAGCTGTTTTTT.

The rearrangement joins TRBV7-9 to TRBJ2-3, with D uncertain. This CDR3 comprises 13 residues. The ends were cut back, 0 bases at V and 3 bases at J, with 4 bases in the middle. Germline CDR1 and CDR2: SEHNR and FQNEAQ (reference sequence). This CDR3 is CASSLARTDTQYF. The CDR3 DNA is TGTGCCAGCAGCTTAGCGAGGACAGATACGCAGTATTTT.

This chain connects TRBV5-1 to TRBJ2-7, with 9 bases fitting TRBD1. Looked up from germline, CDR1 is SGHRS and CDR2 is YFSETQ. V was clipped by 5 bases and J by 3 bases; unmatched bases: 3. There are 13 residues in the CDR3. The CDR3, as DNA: TGCGCCAGCAGGCCGGGACAGGGCTACGAGCAGTACTTC. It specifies CASRPGQGYEQYF.

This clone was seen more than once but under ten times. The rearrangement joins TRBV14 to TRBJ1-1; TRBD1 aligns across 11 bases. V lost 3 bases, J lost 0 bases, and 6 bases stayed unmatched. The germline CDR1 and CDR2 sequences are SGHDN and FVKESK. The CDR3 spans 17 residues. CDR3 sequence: CASSHLGTGGMNTEAFF. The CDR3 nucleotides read TGTGCCAGCAGCCACCTCGGGACAGGGGGGATGAACACTGAAGCTTTCTTT.

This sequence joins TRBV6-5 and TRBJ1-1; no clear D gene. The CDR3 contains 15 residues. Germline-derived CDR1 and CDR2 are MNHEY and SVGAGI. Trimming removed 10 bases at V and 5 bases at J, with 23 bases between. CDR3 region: CAIIPQAPIRTEAFF. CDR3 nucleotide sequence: TGTGCCATCATTCCCCAGGCCCCTATTCGAACTGAAGCTTTCTTT.